Each of the 21 T cell receptor beta chains below was sequenced from the same sample in a study of blood T cell repertoires in COVID-19. Libraries were prepared by immunoSEQ multiplex PCR; TCRdb keeps only in-frame clonotypes and omits some of them. This table holds 43,000 or so clones, roughly 90% found once. Material for sequencing was peripheral blood. These TCRs come from a man in his sixties with active COVID-19.

This clone appeared a single time. V and J are TRBV4-2 and TRBJ2-3, with D tentatively TRBD2 (5 bases). CDR1 and CDR2 (germline): LGHNA, YNFKEQ. The length of the CDR3 is 14 residues. V gave up 1 base and J gave up 6 bases, with 11 bases separating them. The CDR3 nucleotides are TGTGCCAGCAGCCAAGTTACGGGAATGGATACGCAGTATTTT. It translates to CASSQVTGMDTQYF.

This rearrangement joins TRBV25-1 to TRBJ2-7; possible D gene TRBD1, 6 bases. In germline, CDR1 is MGHDK, CDR2 SYGVNS. Trimming left V 11 bases short and J 3 bases short, with 20 bases between. This CDR3 region has 14 residues. The CDR3 DNA follows: TGTGCCCTTGCTAGGTCAGGGGCTCTCTACGAGCAGTACTTC. Encoded protein: CALARSGALYEQYF.

This sequence joins TRBV5-6 and TRBJ2-1; perhaps TRBD2 as D (7 bases). V gave up 4 bases and J gave up 0 bases, with 11 bases separating them. The V gene's germline CDR1 is SGHDT and CDR2 YYEEEE. The CDR3 is 15 residues long. CDR3 loop: CASSKGGISYNEQFF. The CDR3 region has the DNA TGTGCCAGCAGCAAGGGGGGGATCTCCTACAATGAGCAGTTCTTC.

The chain employs TRBV4-3 and TRBJ2-7, with 9 bases matching TRBD2. Trimming took 8 bases from V and 0 from J; bases not matched to a gene: 11. Germline V gene sequence: CDR1 LGHNA, CDR2 YSLEER. This CDR3 contains 16 residues. CDR3 bases: TGCGCCAGCCTGCCGGGTGGCGGGAGGGACTCCTACGAGCAGTACTTC. Protein product: CASLPGGGRDSYEQYF.

This chain connects TRBV10-3 to TRBJ2-5; TRBD1 matches 11 bases. Germline V gene lookup returns CDR1 ENHRY and CDR2 SYGVKD. This CDR3 has 17 amino acids. Germline trimming cut 3 bases from V and 4 bases from J; bases unmatched to any gene: 10. CDR3 loop: CAISDSGTGGRGETQYF. The CDR3 coding sequence is TGTGCCATCAGTGATTCCGGGACAGGGGGTAGGGGAGAGACCCAGTACTTC.

This clone was seen only once. CDR3 residues: CASSLVGRAGGGYTF. The CDR3 DNA reads as TGTGCCAGCAGCTTAGTAGGACGTGCAGGAGGGGGCTACACCTTC. The rearrangement uses TRBV11-2 and TRBJ1-2, with D uncertain. The CDR3 sequence is 15 residues long. Deletions cut 1 base from V and 8 bases from J, with 17 bases between. Germline V gives CDR1 SGHAT, CDR2 FQNNGV.

The chain is built from TRBV10-1 and TRBJ2-7; D unresolved. The CDR3 totals 15 residues. V lost 6 bases to trimming and J lost 2 bases, with 17 bases between them. The germline V gene has CDR1 WNHNN and CDR2 SYGVQD (reference sequence). Here the CDR3 DNA reads TGCGCCAGCAGAAAGTGGAGACCGCCTACCTACGAGCAGTACTTC. It codes for CASRKWRPPTYEQYF.

V and J are TRBV20-1 and TRBJ2-7, with D hard to call. V was pared by 8 bases and J by 6 bases, with 14 bases between. This CDR3 region has 11 residues. In germline, CDR1 is DFQATT, CDR2 SNEGSKA (reference sequence). CDR3 DNA sequence: TGCAGTACGTTCGGTTTCGCCGAGCAGTACTTC. This sequence encodes CSTFGFAEQYF.

The chain recombines TRBV7-2 with TRBJ2-5; 8 bases map to TRBD2. Germline V gene lookup returns CDR1 SGHTA and CDR2 FQGNSA. Germline trimming cut 5 bases from V and 4 bases from J; bases unmatched to any gene: 12. There are 16 residues in the CDR3. The CDR3, as DNA: TGTGCCAGCAGCGAGCCCTTAGCGGGAAGAGGAGAGACCCAGTACTTC. This encodes CASSEPLAGRGETQYF.

V gene TRBV7-6 combines with J gene TRBJ2-3, with a tentative D call TRBD2 (5 bases). Per germline, CDR1 SGHVS and CDR2 FNYEAQ. With 5 bases removed from V and 1 base from J, the gap between germline ends came to 13 bases. The length of the CDR3 is 15 residues. The CDR3 DNA sequence: TGTGCCAGCAGCCCCCTCGCCGGGGGCACAGATACGCAGTATTTT. Its protein product is CASSPLAGGTDTQYF.

V gene TRBV7-3 combines with J gene TRBJ2-1; 7 positions agree with TRBD1. The germline V gene encodes CDR1 SGHTA and CDR2 FQGTGA. Trimming removed 5 bases from V and 4 bases from J; junction bases left unmatched: 11. This CDR3 region has 16 residues. CDR3 nucleotides: TGTGCCAGCAGCCCACGACAGGGCGCGGGTTACAATGAGCAGTTCTTC. It encodes CASSPRQGAGYNEQFF. Based on the CDR3 plus reference TRBV7-3 and TRBJ2-1, the full variable domain is GAGVSQTPSNKVTEKGKYVELRCDPISGHTALYWYRQSLGQGPEFLIYFQGTGAADDSGLPNDRFFAVRPEGSVSTLKIQRTERGDSAVYLCASSPRQGAGYNEQFFGPGTRLTVL.

V gene TRBV5-1 combines with J gene TRBJ2-1; D is possibly TRBD1 (6 bases). V lost 2 bases and J lost 9, with 18 bases in between. Per germline, CDR1 SGHRS and CDR2 YFSETQ. The CDR3 has 15 residues. The CDR3 bases are TGCGCCAGCAGCTTACAGGGTGAGGGGGAGAGTGAGCAGTTCTTC. Translation: CASSLQGEGESEQFF.

V gene TRBV10-3 combines with J gene TRBJ2-5; possibly TRBD2 for D (6 bases). Germline V gene sequence: CDR1 ENHRY, CDR2 SYGVKD. The CDR3 consists of 16 residues. With 3 bases removed from V and 4 bases from J, the gap between germline ends came to 18 bases. CDR3 nucleotide sequence: TGTGCCATCAGTGAACCGGGAGATCAAAAGGGAGAGACCCAGTACTTC. Translating gives CAISEPGDQKGETQYF.

The rearrangement uses TRBV27 and TRBJ1-1; D ambiguous. Germline CDR1 reads MNHEY; CDR2 reads SMNVEV (reference sequence). V was clipped by 5 bases and J by 4 bases, with 17 bases between them. This CDR3 has 15 amino acids. CDR3 sequence reads: CASSPGTGRATEAFF. CDR3 nucleotide sequence: TGTGCCAGCAGTCCTGGCACCGGGAGAGCCACTGAAGCTTTCTTT.

The chain uses TRBV18 and TRBJ1-1, with D possibly being TRBD1 (5 bases). V lost 2 bases, J lost 3 bases, and 10 bases lay in between. This CDR3 is built from 14 residues. In germline, CDR1 is KGHSH, CDR2 LQKENI. The CDR3: CASSPSLGDTEAFF. The CDR3 DNA is TGTGCCAGCTCACCAAGCTTAGGGGACACTGAAGCTTTCTTT. Drawing the rest from reference TRBV18 and TRBJ1-1, the complete variable domain is NAGVMQNPRHLVRRRGQEARLRCSPMKGHSHVYWYRQLPEEGLKFMVYLQKENIIDESGMPKERFSAEFPKEGPSILRIQQVVRGDSAAYFCASSPSLGDTEAFFGQGTRLTVV.

The chain has TRBV4-1 and TRBJ2-1, with D possibly being TRBD2 (6 bases). Looked up from germline, CDR1 is MGHRA and CDR2 is YSYEKL. Trimming removed 1 base at V and 3 bases at J, with 16 bases between. The CDR3 has 17 amino acids. The CDR3 DNA follows: TGCGCCAGCAGCCAAGGGTTACTAGCAAAACACTACAATGAGCAGTTCTTC. As protein: CASSQGLLAKHYNEQFF.

The rearrangement joins TRBV28 to TRBJ1-5; no firm D call. Trimming cost V 5 bases and J 5 bases, with 16 bases left between them. Germline assignment: CDR1 MDHEN and CDR2 SYDVKM. The CDR3 is 15 amino acids. The CDR3 DNA reads TGTGCCAGCAGTGGGCGCTCAGCCCCTCATCAGCCCCAGCATTTT. Protein product: CASSGRSAPHQPQHF.

This rearrangement joins TRBV5-1 to TRBJ2-7; the match to TRBD1 covers 7 bases. Germline V gene sequence: CDR1 SGHRS, CDR2 YFSETQ. The junction had 7 bases not matched to a gene; V was cut back by 4 bases and J by 6 bases. The CDR3 extends over 13 amino acids. The CDR3 is CASSPGQDGEQYF. The DNA of the CDR3 is TGCGCCAGCAGCCCCGGACAGGATGGCGAGCAGTACTTC.

This chain links TRBV5-1 with TRBJ2-5; TRBD2 matches at 11 bases. This CDR3 region has 14 residues. With 7 bases clipped from V and 5 bases from J, the junction kept 7 bases outside the gene matches. Germline CDR1 SGHRS, CDR2 YFSETQ. The CDR3 protein is CASCTSGGGETQYF. The CDR3 DNA sequence: TGCGCCAGCTGTACTAGCGGGGGAGGTGAGACCCAGTACTTC.

Details on this clone: The identical CDR3 is also encoded by other nucleotide sequences in the sample. The rearrangement links TRBV5-6 to TRBJ2-1; 8 bases line up with TRBD2. The CDR3 totals 14 residues. The germline gives CDR1 SGHDT, CDR2 YYEEEE. V was pared by 1 base and J by 3 bases, with 0 bases of the junction left unmatched. Here the CDR3 reads CASSLTSGYNEQFF. The CDR3 coding sequence is TGTGCCAGCAGCTTGACTAGCGGCTACAATGAGCAGTTCTTC.

The DNA for the CDR3 is TGCAGCGTTGCGGCGGGAGCAAGCACAGATACGCAGTATTTT. Translated: CSVAAGASTDTQYF. The genes are TRBV29-1 and TRBJ2-3; 7 bases match TRBD2. This CDR3 is built from 14 residues. Trimming at V came to 4 bases and at J to 0 bases, leaving 4 bases not matched to a gene. Germline loops: CDR1 SQVTM, CDR2 ANQGSEA.